This T cell receptor gamma chain emerged from a study of gamma delta lymphoproliferative disorders and STAT genes listed by TCRdb under 2018. Study-wide context: The LymphoTrack Dx TCRG Assay was used to prepare gamma-chain libraries from at least 50 ng of genomic DNA. Since no corresponding Invivoscribe delta assay was available, delta-chain libraries were prepared following the standard operating procedure of the EuroClonality-NGS working group. Within a larger immunophenotypic and STAT-mutation study, TCR gamma and delta CDR3 repertoires were profiled by deep sequencing in Tgammadelta lymphoproliferative disease patients and healthy controls. To confirm results, a couple of gamma-chain samples and every delta-chain sample were sequenced twice. Overall study results and their limits: T cells in controls likely covered a range of maturation stages, whereas leukemic cells were skewed toward terminal effectors, which could potentially limit comparisons between patients and controls. The authors noted that NGS specificity may be reduced at low frequencies, so the public or private nature of leukemic clones needs confirmation. When whole repertoires were clustered, gamma repertoires from patients formed a group apart from those of healthy controls, but delta repertoires showed no separation between the groups. Nearly all major gamma and delta clonotypes of patients were found to be public, being shared with at least one healthy donor, and only a couple of gamma clonotypes were found to be private to disease.

Genomic DNA from peripheral blood mononuclear cells isolated from patients and controls was used for TCR sequencing. As controls, around 23 healthy adult blood donors (median age approximately 60 years; about twelve males and approximately eleven females) were included and were matched to patients for age and sex. In both library preparation methods, multiplex PCR was run with primers aimed at the conserved V and J regions of the TCR genes. After purification and pooling, the amplicons were sequenced on an Illumina MiSeq platform. In the authors' own workflow: V(D)J alignment, clonotype assembly and translation were performed with MiXCR, whereas functionality assessment and CDR3 repertoire analyses were performed with VDJtools. CDR3 was defined according to IMGT, and analyses were limited to productive sequences using functional genes, with ORF genes and pseudogenes excluded. A custom Python script was used to look across all patients and controls for identical amino acid CDR3s belonging to major clonotypes, meaning those with a frequency of >=5%. A one-sided non-parametric Wilcoxon test was used to compare clonotype frequencies between patients and controls. The public reads were reprocessed by TCRdb using CATT, and rows of matching DNA were later combined. It is TCRdb's table, rather than the study itself, that gives the V and J calls and clone size. For this sample the table gives fewer than 550 gamma-chain clones, of which 27% were detected only once. The ten top clones hold roughly 62% of the sample.

A remark on this clone: Its antigen specificity is not known. The sample holds no much larger clone one base away, and base qualities are not on file.

The CDR3 has 11 amino acids, counting the end cysteine and phenylalanine. Just CDR3 DNA is preserved here, 33 bases in frame from base 1. Germline trimming: 8 bases from V, 8 bases from J; junction bases outside gene matches: 7. This TCR was recovered from a human donor in good health. The chain is made from TRGV10 and TRGJ1 or TRGJ2. The J gene was missing in TCRdb and was found by matching the end of the DNA to germline. TRGV10 is labeled an ORF, and its function is uncertain. The sample consisted of blood. The CDR3 sequence is CAAWDEHKKLF. The DNA sequence reads TGTGCTGCGTGGGACGAACATAAGAAACTCTTT.